This TCR beta chain was recorded in a study of blood T cell repertoires in COVID-19. Study-level information: Sources were T cells, B-cell-depleted T cells, or PBMCs; the material itself was cDNA or gDNA.

The CDR3 contains 17 residues. The trim removed 5 bases at V and 5 bases at J, leaving 11 bases unmatched. Per germline, CDR1 MNHEY and CDR2 SMNVEV (reference sequence). Per the study methods: Cell counts per sample came from amplifying reference gene primers. Assay used: immunoSEQ multiplex PCR; TCRdb lists only in-frame clones, some missing. That table furnishes V, J and clone size, whereas the DNA furnished D and trimming. This sample has fewer than 350,000 clones, with about 85% found just once. The cohort comprised adults aged roughly 18 to 95 years residing in under 25 US areas. Specimen: PBMCs or T cells enriched from blood (not recorded which). This TCR came from a woman in her forties or fifties who had recovered from COVID-19. This chain joins TRBV27 and TRBJ1-6, with 8 bases aligning to TRBD1. For the CDR3, the DNA is TGTGCCAGCAGTCCACGCTACGGGACAGGAGATAATTCACCCCTCCACTTT. It yields the protein CASSPRYGTGDNSPLHF.